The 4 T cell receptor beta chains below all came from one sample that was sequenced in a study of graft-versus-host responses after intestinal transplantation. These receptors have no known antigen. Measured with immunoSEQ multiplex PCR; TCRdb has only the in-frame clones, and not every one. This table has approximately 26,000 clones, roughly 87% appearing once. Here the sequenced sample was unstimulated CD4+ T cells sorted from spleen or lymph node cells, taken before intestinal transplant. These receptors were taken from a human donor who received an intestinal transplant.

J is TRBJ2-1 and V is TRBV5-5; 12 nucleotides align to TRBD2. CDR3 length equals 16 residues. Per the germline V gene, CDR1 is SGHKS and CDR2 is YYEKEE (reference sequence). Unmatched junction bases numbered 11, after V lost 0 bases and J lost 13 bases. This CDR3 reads CASSLVASGGEYGQFF. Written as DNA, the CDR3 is TGTGCCAGCAGCTTGGTGGCTAGCGGGGGGGAATATGGACAGTTCTTC.

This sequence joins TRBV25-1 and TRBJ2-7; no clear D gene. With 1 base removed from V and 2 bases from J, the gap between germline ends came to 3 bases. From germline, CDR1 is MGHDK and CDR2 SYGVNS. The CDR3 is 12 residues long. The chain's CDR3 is CASSESAYEQYF. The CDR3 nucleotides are TGTGCCAGCAGTGAATCGGCCTACGAGCAGTACTTC.

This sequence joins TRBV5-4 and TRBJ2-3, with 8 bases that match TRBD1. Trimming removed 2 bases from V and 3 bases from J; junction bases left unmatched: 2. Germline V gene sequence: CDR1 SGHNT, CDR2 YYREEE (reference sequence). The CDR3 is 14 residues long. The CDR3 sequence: CASSFGQGTDTQYF. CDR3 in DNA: TGTGCCAGCAGCTTCGGACAGGGTACAGATACGCAGTATTTT. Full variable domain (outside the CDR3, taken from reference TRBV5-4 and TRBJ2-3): ETGVTQSPTHLIKTRGQQVTLRCSSQSGHNTVSWYQQALGQGPQFIFQYYREEENGRGNFPPRFSGLQFPNYSSELNVNALELDDSALYLCASSFGQGTDTQYFGPGTRLTVL.

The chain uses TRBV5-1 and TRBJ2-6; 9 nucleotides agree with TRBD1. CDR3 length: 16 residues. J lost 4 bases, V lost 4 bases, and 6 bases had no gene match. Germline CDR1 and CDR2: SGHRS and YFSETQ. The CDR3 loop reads CASSRGTGTGANVLTF. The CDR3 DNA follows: TGCGCCAGCAGCCGGGGGACAGGGACCGGGGCCAACGTCCTGACTTTC.